The next 9 T cell receptor beta chains were all read from a single sample in a study of T cell responses to AZD1222 COVID-19 vaccine. The method was immunoSEQ multiplex PCR; TCRdb's version includes in-frame clones alone and lacks a portion of them. The sample carries about 160,000 clones, roughly nine tenths recorded once. Sequenced here: peripheral blood, sampled on day 0 of AZD1222 vaccination. The origin of the receptors is an adult in good health.

The chain is built from TRBV6-5 and TRBJ2-2; D gene unclear. This CDR3 spans 12 amino acids. V was pared by 0 bases and J by 8 bases, with 4 bases between. CDR1 is MNHEY, CDR2 SVGAGI, per germline. The CDR3 region is CASSYSPGELFF. The CDR3 nucleotides read TGTGCCAGCAGTTACTCACCAGGGGAGCTGTTTTTT.

The J gene is TRBJ2-7, the V gene TRBV5-1, with D maybe TRBD2 (6 bases). The germline V gene has CDR1 SGHRS and CDR2 YFSETQ. This CDR3 contains 16 residues. V was cut by 4 bases and J by 0 bases, with 17 bases left in between. The CDR3: CASSLRDGRSSYEQYF. CDR3 nucleotide sequence: TGCGCCAGCAGCCTGAGAGACGGGAGAAGCTCCTACGAGCAGTACTTC.

The genes are TRBV7-3 and TRBJ2-1, with D possibly TRBD2 on 6 matching bases. V lost 4 bases and J lost 6, with 13 bases in between. Per the germline V gene, CDR1 is SGHTA and CDR2 is FQGTGA. This CDR3 spans 14 amino acids. CDR3 protein: CASSSRAGFNEQFF. The CDR3 DNA reads as TGTGCCAGCAGCTCCCGGGCGGGGTTCAATGAGCAGTTCTTC.

The gene calls are TRBV10-3 and TRBJ1-5, with D maybe TRBD1 (5 bases). Germline V gene data show CDR1 as ENHRY and CDR2 as SYGVKD. V was clipped by 3 bases and J by 2 bases, with 8 bases between them. There are 14 residues in the CDR3. DNA for the CDR3: TGTGCCATCAGTGACAGGGTGGGCAATCAGCCCCAGCATTTT. Encoded protein: CAISDRVGNQPQHF.

This chain connects TRBV29-1 to TRBJ1-4, with 7 bases lining up with TRBD1. CDR3 length equals 15 residues. With 6 bases clipped from V and 3 bases from J, the junction kept 10 bases outside the gene matches. In germline, CDR1 is SQVTM, CDR2 ANQGSEA. CDR3 DNA: TGCAGCGTGGGAGGGGGCGCGGGAGCTAATGAAAAACTGTTTTTT. Amino acid sequence: CSVGGGAGANEKLFF.

V usage is TRBV7-2 and J usage is TRBJ1-2; D possibly corresponds to TRBD1 (5 bases). Trimming left V 5 bases short and J 0 bases short, with 19 bases between. The CDR3 totals 17 residues. Per the germline V gene, CDR1 is SGHTA and CDR2 is FQGNSA. DNA for the CDR3: TGTGCCAGCAGCGGACTTCGTTTGGGACTCTCTAACTATGGCTACACCTTC. Protein: CASSGLRLGLSNYGYTF.

The CDR3 is CASSPLPTGTGGTEAFF. CDR3 nucleotides: TGTGCCAGCTCACCACTTCCTACCGGGACAGGAGGTACTGAAGCTTTCTTT. The genes are TRBV18 and TRBJ1-1, with TRBD1 matching over 8 bases. CDR1 and CDR2 from the germline V gene are KGHSH and LQKENI. The J segment lost 5 bases and the V segment lost 1 base, leaving 12 bases of the junction unmatched. The CDR3 loop spans 17 amino acids.

The chain is built from TRBV24-1 and TRBJ1-2; D uncertain. From germline, CDR1 is KGHDR and CDR2 SFDVKD. The length of the CDR3 is 12 residues. V dropped 10 bases and J dropped 5 bases, with 13 bases sitting between them. This chain's CDR3 is CATGGPPYGYTF. The CDR3, as DNA: TGTGCCACTGGCGGGCCTCCATATGGCTACACCTTC.

V gene TRBV7-8 combines with J gene TRBJ2-1, with D perhaps TRBD1 (6 bases). Trimming removed 4 bases at V and 4 bases at J, with 14 bases between. The CDR3 extends over 15 amino acids. CDR1 SGHVS and CDR2 FQNEAQ come from the germline V gene. The CDR3 DNA follows: TGTGCCAGCAGCTACGTCCGGGACACATACAATGAGCAGTTCTTC. The encoded protein is CASSYVRDTYNEQFF.